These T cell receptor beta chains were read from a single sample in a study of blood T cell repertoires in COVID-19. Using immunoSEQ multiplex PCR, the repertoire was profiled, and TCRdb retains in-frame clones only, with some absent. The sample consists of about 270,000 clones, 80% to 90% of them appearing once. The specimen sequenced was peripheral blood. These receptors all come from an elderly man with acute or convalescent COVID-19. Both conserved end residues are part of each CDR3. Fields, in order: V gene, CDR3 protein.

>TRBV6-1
CASSGALAGAPLSTDTQYF
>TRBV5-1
CASSYGDRGQFEQYF
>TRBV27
CASSPTPQGGYTF
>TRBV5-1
CASSSGMRLNTEAFF
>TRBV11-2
CASSLDWGGTDTQYF
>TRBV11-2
CASSVPGTGVEQYF
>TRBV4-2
CASSQVATGRNEQYF
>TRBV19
CASTQQGFQPQHF
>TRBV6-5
CASSYVGGGTDTQYF
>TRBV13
CASSPPSGQRNSPLHF
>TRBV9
CASSPGQGNEKLFF
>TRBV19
CATTDRGGYGYTF
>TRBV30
CAWSSGRTHEQFF
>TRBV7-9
CASSLALGTDNTGELFF
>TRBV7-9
CASSFGRVSYEQYF
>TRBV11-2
CASSPRTGSQETQYF
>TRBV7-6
CASSLDRVAQETQYF
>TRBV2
CASSVGASGNTIYF
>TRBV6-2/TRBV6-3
CASSSPPGNYGYTF
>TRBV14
CASIPGAKRETYNEQFF
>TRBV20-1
CSARPGNEQFF
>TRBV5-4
CASSRPGLAAQETQYF
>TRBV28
CASSPWDREDYGYTF
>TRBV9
CASSVGQSSSEAFF
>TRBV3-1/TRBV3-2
CASSSGLAGGQMSTDTQYF
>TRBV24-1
CATSGGTGLNTEAFF
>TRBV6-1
CASSEIGGNTEAFF
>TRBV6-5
CASLLAGRETQYF
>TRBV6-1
CASSAMTGATNEKLFF
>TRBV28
CASTNGGLNTGELFF
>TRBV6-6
CASSYRSGNTIYF
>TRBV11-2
CASSPTPGTGMNTEAFF
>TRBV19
CASSGSGGELFF
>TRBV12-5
CASGLSGAYNEQFF
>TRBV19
CASSLRTGNQPQHF
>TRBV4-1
CASSQLSGGVREKLFF
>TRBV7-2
CASSLVGLVSTDTQYF
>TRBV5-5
CASSGWDRPYEQYF
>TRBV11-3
CASSLIGNTEAFF
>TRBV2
CASTPGATNYGYTF
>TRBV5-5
CASSDRQGYEQYF
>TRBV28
CASRDFAELTDTQYF
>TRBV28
CASLGQIAVNQPQHF
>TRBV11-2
CASSGTSGTDTQYF
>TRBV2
CASSTYTNEQFF
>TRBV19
CASSIELAGGPGDEQFF
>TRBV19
CASRDGGVRTGELFF
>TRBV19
CASRDLALGNEQFF
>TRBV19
CASSKTRRADTQYF
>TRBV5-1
CASSLDGTVSYEQYF